Below, 27 T cell receptor beta chains from the same sample are listed, as sequenced in a study of cytomegalovirus exposure and HLA in healthy donors. TCRdb's copy holds only in-frame clones and misses some; the assay was immunoSEQ multiplex PCR. The sample includes 90,000 to 150,000 clones, approximately 90% of them seen just once. Sequences were obtained from PBMCs. Every receptor here comes from a woman in her late teens or twenties in good health and CMV-seropositive.

The chain is built from TRBV7-6 and TRBJ1-3; D is possibly TRBD1 (5 bases). Per germline, CDR1 SGHVS and CDR2 FNYEAQ. The CDR3 spans 17 residues. V dropped 2 bases and J dropped 4 bases, with 18 bases sitting between them. This CDR3 is CASSLSVGGTGGNTIYF. The CDR3 DNA reads TGTGCCAGCAGCTTAAGTGTCGGAGGGACGGGAGGAAACACCATATATTTT.

This clone was recorded a few times. V gene TRBV5-1 combines with J gene TRBJ1-2; D is unclear. Germline V gene sequence: CDR1 SGHRS, CDR2 YFSETQ. V was cut by 1 base and J by 8 bases, with 15 bases left in between. The CDR3 length is 14 residues. The CDR3: CASSLLPSVFGYTF. Written as DNA, the CDR3 is TGCGCCAGCAGCTTGTTGCCTTCGGTGTTCGGCTACACCTTC.

The V and J genes are TRBV5-8 and TRBJ2-2; TRBD2 is a possible D gene (6 bases). Germline loops: CDR1 SGHTS, CDR2 YDEGEE. V was shortened by 0 bases and J by 10 bases, with 16 bases between the two germline ends. The CDR3 consists of 15 residues. CDR3 in DNA: TGTGCCAGCAGCTTGGATCGCGGGATTGGGGAGGAGCTGTTTTTT. This codes for CASSLDRGIGEELFF.

The chain couples TRBV7-2 to TRBJ2-2; D unclear. Germline V gives CDR1 SGHTA, CDR2 FQGNSA. The ends were cut back, 4 bases at V and 5 bases at J, with 5 bases in the middle. The CDR3 length is 12 residues. The CDR3 sequence: CASSSITGELFF. CDR3 DNA: TGTGCCAGCAGCTCTATAACCGGGGAGCTGTTTTTT.

This clone was picked up one time. The chain has TRBV19 and TRBJ2-1, with 7 bases fitting TRBD1. J lost 5 bases, V lost 4 bases, and 5 bases had no gene match. Germline assignment: CDR1 LNHDA and CDR2 SQIVND (reference sequence). The CDR3 extends over 14 amino acids. The CDR3 here is CASSTGQQNNEQFF. The CDR3 DNA reads TGTGCCAGTAGTACGGGACAGCAAAACAATGAGCAGTTCTTC. Combining the CDR3 with reference TRBV19 and TRBJ2-1 gives the whole variable domain DGGITQSPKYLFRKEGQNVTLSCEQNLNHDAMYWYRQDPGQGLRLIYYSQIVNDFQKGDIAEGYSVSREKKESFPLTVTSAQKNPTAFYLCASSTGQQNNEQFFGPGTRLTVL.

The J gene is TRBJ1-2, the V gene TRBV29-1, with TRBD1 matching over 10 bases. This CDR3 is built from 14 residues. From germline, CDR1 is SQVTM and CDR2 ANQGSEA. The J segment lost 6 bases and the V segment lost 6 bases, leaving 10 bases of the junction unmatched. CDR3 DNA sequence: TGCAGCGTAGACCCGGGACAGGGGCCGGATGGCTACACCTTC. It encodes CSVDPGQGPDGYTF. Supplemented by reference TRBV29-1 and TRBJ1-2, the full variable domain reads SAVISQKPSRDICQRGTSLTIQCQVDSQVTMMFWYRQQPGQSLTLIATANQGSEATYESGFVIDKFPISRPNLTFSTLTVSNMSPEDSSIYLCSVDPGQGPDGYTFGSGTRLTVV.

The chain joins TRBV7-6 to TRBJ1-5; 9 bases map to TRBD1. Germline CDR1 SGHVS, CDR2 FNYEAQ. CDR3 length: 19 residues. Unmatched junction bases numbered 15, after V lost 4 bases and J lost 2 bases. CDR3 amino acids: CASSSRGTGPGFGNQPQHF. The CDR3 DNA follows: TGTGCCAGCAGCTCGAGGGGGACAGGGCCCGGATTTGGCAATCAGCCCCAGCATTTT.

Worth noting for this clone: One end of the junction varies from germline; a read error may be responsible. This chain joins TRBV7-7 and TRBJ2-1; D is perhaps TRBD1 (7 bases). Germline-derived CDR1 and CDR2 are SSHAT and FNYEAQ (reference sequence). This CDR3 region has 11 residues. The CDR3 here is CASSQGGEQFF. In nucleotides, the CDR3 is TGTGCTAGCAGCCAGGGGGGTGAGCAGTTCTTC. The full variable domain, rest sourced from reference TRBV7-7 and TRBJ2-1, is GAGVSQSPRYKVTKRGQDVTLRCDPISSHATLYWYQQALGQGPEFLTYFNYEAQPDKSGLPSDRFSAERPEGSISTLTIQRTEQRDSAMYRCASSQGGEQFFGPGTRLTVL.

The genes are TRBV4-1 and TRBJ2-5; D possibly corresponds to TRBD2 (6 bases). Germline-derived CDR1 and CDR2 are MGHRA and YSYEKL. CDR3 length equals 15 residues. Trimming shortened V by 1 base and J by 5 bases, and 14 bases separated the two germline ends. In nucleotides, the CDR3 is TGCGCCAGCAGCCAAGCTTTCGCGGGGCGGGAGACCCAGTACTTC. This sequence encodes CASSQAFAGRETQYF.

The genes are TRBV5-1 and TRBJ2-7; TRBD1 matches 8 bases. CDR3 length: 12 amino acids. Germline V gene lookup returns CDR1 SGHRS and CDR2 YFSETQ. The V segment lost 5 bases and the J segment 7 bases; nucleotides outside the gene matches: 5. DNA of the CDR3: TGCGCCAGCAGACAGGGGGTAGGTGAGCAGTACTTC. Its translation is CASRQGVGEQYF.

This clone occurred once. The CDR3 DNA follows: TGCGCCAGCAGCCAATTAGAAAGCGGGATATTATCCTACAATGAGCAGTTCTTC. Translating gives CASSQLESGILSYNEQFF. The chain couples TRBV4-3 to TRBJ2-1; 7 nucleotides line up with TRBD2. The V gene end was trimmed by 2 bases and the J gene end by 1 base; junction bases not matched to a gene: 11. CDR3 length: 18 residues. Germline values: CDR1 LGHNA, CDR2 YSLEER.

The CDR3 coding sequence is TGTGCCAGCAGGCCTGGCAGGGCATCCTACGAGCAGTACTTC. Its translation: CASRPGRASYEQYF. The chain is built from TRBV6-5 and TRBJ2-7; a weak D match, TRBD1 (5 bases). Germline V gene data show CDR1 as MNHEY and CDR2 as SVGAGI. Trimming stripped 6 bases from V and 1 base from J, with 13 bases between. The CDR3 has 14 amino acids.

The V gene is TRBV2, the J gene TRBJ2-7; the match to TRBD1 covers 7 bases. This CDR3 is 17 amino acids long. Looked up from germline, CDR1 is SNHLY and CDR2 is FYNNEI. J was trimmed by 2 bases and V by 2 bases; bases with no gene match: 12. The CDR3: CASSESGNRGGAYEQYF. CDR3 DNA sequence: TGTGCCAGCAGTGAATCGGGCAACAGGGGTGGGGCCTACGAGCAGTACTTC.

This sequence joins TRBV9 and TRBJ1-2; 8 bases fit TRBD1. Trimming took 5 bases from V and 7 from J; bases not matched to a gene: 4. The germline CDR1 and CDR2 sequences are SGDLS and YYNGEE. The CDR3 has 12 amino acids. This CDR3 is CASSGQGFGYTF. Written as DNA, the CDR3 is TGTGCCAGCAGTGGACAGGGTTTTGGCTACACCTTC. Filled out from reference TRBV9 and TRBJ1-2, the complete variable domain reads DSGVTQTPKHLITATGQRVTLRCSPRSGDLSVYWYQQSLDQGLQFLIQYYNGEERAKGNILERFSAQQFPDLHSELNLSSLELGDSALYFCASSGQGFGYTFGSGTRLTVV.

This clone was observed a handful of times. This chain connects TRBV6-1 to TRBJ1-1; D not certain. Germline lookup yields CDR1 MNHNS and CDR2 SASEGT. V lost 7 bases and J lost 10, with 22 bases in between. The CDR3 has 14 amino acids. Written as DNA, the CDR3 is TGTGCCAGCACCCCCGCGGTCACTGTTGATGGAGCTTTCTTT. This sequence encodes CASTPAVTVDGAFF.

The genes are TRBV27 and TRBJ1-5, with TRBD1 identical over 8 bases. CDR1 and CDR2 from the germline V gene are MNHEY and SMNVEV (reference sequence). The CDR3 length is 18 residues. J gave up 4 bases and V 5 bases, and 16 bases lay outside the gene matches. The CDR3: CASSPTLGQGQKNQPQHF. The DNA of the CDR3 is TGTGCCAGCAGTCCGACCCTCGGACAGGGTCAGAAGAATCAGCCCCAGCATTTT.

The chain recombines TRBV7-9 with TRBJ2-7, with 8 bases identical to TRBD2. CDR1 is SEHNR and CDR2 is FQNEAQ in the germline V gene (reference sequence). The CDR3 loop spans 17 amino acids. J gave up 5 bases and V 7 bases, and 19 bases lay outside the gene matches. The chain's CDR3 is CASTWGGLSGSLNEQYF. DNA for the CDR3: TGTGCCAGCACCTGGGGGGGACTCAGCGGGAGTCTCAACGAGCAGTACTTC.

The chain uses TRBV6-5 and TRBJ1-1, with D tentatively TRBD1 (6 bases). In germline, CDR1 is MNHEY, CDR2 SVGAGI. The CDR3 has 14 amino acids. The V end lost 2 bases, the J end lost 2 bases, and 9 bases lay between the germline ends. The CDR3 protein is CASSYEGGNTEAFF. DNA for the CDR3: TGTGCCAGCAGTTACGAAGGGGGAAACACTGAAGCTTTCTTT.

The chain links TRBV5-6 to TRBJ2-4; TRBD2 matches at 12 bases. Germline CDR1 and CDR2: SGHDT and YYEEEE. J gave up 0 bases and V 3 bases, and 4 bases lay outside the gene matches. This CDR3 is built from 17 residues. The CDR3 nucleotides read TGTGCCAGCAGCTCAACTAGCGGGGGGATAGCCAAAAACATTCAGTACTTC. This gives the protein CASSSTSGGIAKNIQYF.

This chain connects TRBV2 to TRBJ1-1, with D uncertain. V was cut by 4 bases and J by 5 bases, with 5 bases left in between. Germline lookup yields CDR1 SNHLY and CDR2 FYNNEI. The CDR3 spans 11 residues. The CDR3 DNA reads TGTGCCAGCAGTGGTGAGACTGAAGCTTTCTTT. As protein: CASSGETEAFF.

This clone appeared a few times. The genes are TRBV28 and TRBJ2-1, with 9 bases identical to TRBD2. Trimming removed 2 bases from V and 0 bases from J; junction bases left unmatched: 5. The CDR3 extends over 17 amino acids. The V gene's germline CDR1 is MDHEN and CDR2 SYDVKM. The CDR3, as DNA: TGTGCCAGCAGTTTAGCGAGCGGGAGGATCTCCTACAATGAGCAGTTCTTC. Its protein is CASSLASGRISYNEQFF.

In this sample, this clone turned up once. The genes are TRBV9 and TRBJ2-3; 13 bases map to TRBD2. The CDR3 covers 19 residues. V lost 3 bases, J lost 1 base, and 11 bases stayed unmatched. Per germline, CDR1 SGDLS and CDR2 YYNGEE. This chain's CDR3 is CASSGPGLAGRFGTDTQYF. The CDR3 DNA reads as TGTGCCAGCAGCGGGCCGGGACTAGCGGGACGTTTCGGCACAGATACGCAGTATTTT. Full variable domain (rest looked up from reference TRBV9 and TRBJ2-3): DSGVTQTPKHLITATGQRVTLRCSPRSGDLSVYWYQQSLDQGLQFLIQYYNGEERAKGNILERFSAQQFPDLHSELNLSSLELGDSALYFCASSGPGLAGRFGTDTQYFGPGTRLTVL.

This chain uses TRBV19 with TRBJ1-2; weak D call: TRBD1 (6 bases). Trimming left V 2 bases short and J 4 bases short, with 14 bases between. This CDR3 has 15 residues. The germline gives CDR1 LNHDA, CDR2 SQIVND (reference sequence). The CDR3 DNA follows: TGTGCCAGTAGTATACTGGACAGATCGGGCTATGGCTACACCTTC. Its translation: CASSILDRSGYGYTF. Using reference TRBV19 and TRBJ1-2 for the parts outside the CDR3, the full variable domain is DGGITQSPKYLFRKEGQNVTLSCEQNLNHDAMYWYRQDPGQGLRLIYYSQIVNDFQKGDIAEGYSVSREKKESFPLTVTSAQKNPTAFYLCASSILDRSGYGYTFGSGTRLTVV.

The chain is built from TRBV5-1 and TRBJ2-7; 7 positions match TRBD1. The CDR3 loop spans 16 amino acids. V dropped 0 bases and J dropped 2; count of bases not matched to a gene: 8. The germline V gene encodes CDR1 SGHRS and CDR2 YFSETQ. As DNA, the CDR3 is TGCGCCAGCAGCTTGGGAGGGGCGACAGGGACCTACGAGCAGTACTTC. Translated: CASSLGGATGTYEQYF.

In DNA form, the CDR3 reads TGTGCCAGCAGTTCCCCGGGGATAGTCGCTGAAGCTTTCTTT. Encoded protein: CASSSPGIVAEAFF. V is TRBV6-5 and J is TRBJ1-1; D call uncertain. The CDR3 is 14 amino acids. Trimming pared 4 bases from V and 6 bases from J, leaving 15 bases between. Germline loops: CDR1 MNHEY, CDR2 SVGAGI.

The chain combines TRBV9 with TRBJ2-5, with 9 bases fitting TRBD2. This CDR3 spans 15 amino acids. Germline CDR1 SGDLS, CDR2 YYNGEE. Trimming cost V 3 bases and J 1 base; bases outside gene matches: 4. CDR3 amino acids: CASSAHSGGQETQYF. CDR3 coding DNA: TGTGCCAGCAGCGCACATAGCGGGGGCCAAGAGACCCAGTACTTC.

The chain recombines TRBV9 with TRBJ2-2; 8 nucleotides match TRBD2. The length of the CDR3 is 15 residues. Trimming at V came to 0 bases and at J to 4 bases, leaving 2 bases not matched to a gene. Per the germline V gene, CDR1 is SGDLS and CDR2 is YYNGEE. This CDR3 is CASSVAGGTTGELFF. The CDR3 DNA reads TGTGCCAGCAGCGTAGCGGGGGGGACCACCGGGGAGCTGTTTTTT.